Described below is a single T cell receptor beta chain sequence and its context. Its antigen remains unidentified. Produced via immunoSEQ multiplex PCR; TCRdb's table is partial and in-frame only. This sample yields 13,000 to 15,000 clones, of which under 90% are seen a single time; about 34% belongs to the top ten. The sample's treatment: AdE1-LMPpoly-expanded autologous EBV-specific T-cell therapy followed by anti-PD-1 nivolumab. This record comes from a study of EBV T-cell therapy then PD-1 blockade in nasopharyngeal carcinoma. The input for sequencing was CD8+ T cells from blood, taken at roughly day 99 from a patient whose treatment included autologous EBV-specific T cells and nivolumab. This TCR was sampled from a man aged 35-49 years with nasopharyngeal carcinoma.

CDR3 bases: TGTGCCAGCAGCTTTGGACAGGGGGATACTAATGAAAAACTGTTTTTT. As protein: CASSFGQGDTNEKLFF. The chain has TRBV7-9 and TRBJ1-4, with TRBD1 identical over 10 bases. CDR1 SEHNR and CDR2 FQNEAQ come from the germline V gene (reference sequence). The CDR3 extends over 16 amino acids. V dropped 3 bases and J dropped 2; count of bases not matched to a gene: 3.